Reported below is one T cell receptor beta chain. This entry comes from a study of blood T cell repertoires in COVID-19. Overall study: PBMCs, B-cell-depleted T cells, or T cells were the source of the cDNA or gDNA that made up the material.

Cohorts were determined from participant-reported clinical history. V gave up 3 bases and J gave up 3 bases; unmatched junction bases: 10. Germline V gives CDR1 DFQATT, CDR2 SNEGSKA (reference sequence). The CDR3 sequence is 16 residues long. Produced via immunoSEQ multiplex PCR; TCRdb's table is partial and in-frame only. In the table there are approximately 140,000 clones, about 80% of which are singletons. This clonotype originated in a middle-aged man with acute COVID-19. The sample taken for sequencing was PBMCs or T cells enriched from blood (not recorded which). V usage is TRBV20-1 and J usage is TRBJ2-7, with 11 bases aligning to TRBD2. The CDR3 here is CSASGSVLAGVYEQYF. CDR3 coding DNA: TGCAGTGCTAGTGGTTCTGTACTAGCGGGAGTCTACGAGCAGTACTTC.